Shown below are 20 T cell receptor beta chains from a single sample sequenced in a study of blood T cell repertoires in COVID-19. Sequenced by immunoSEQ multiplex PCR; TCRdb stores in-frame clones only, minus some. The sample yields roughly 40,000 clones, roughly nine tenths seen once. Sample: peripheral blood. The receptors come from a man aged 30 to 45 with active or convalescent COVID-19.

A few counts support this clone. This chain joins TRBV18 and TRBJ1-2, with D hard to call. Germline values: CDR1 KGHSH, CDR2 LQKENI. This CDR3 spans 13 amino acids. With 3 bases removed from V and 9 bases from J, the gap between germline ends came to 14 bases. Here the CDR3 DNA reads TGTGCCAGCTCACCTACGGCGAGGGCGAGCTACACCTTC. Translation gives CASSPTARASYTF.

The rearrangement joins TRBV12-3 or TRBV12-4 to TRBJ2-7; TRBD1 agrees at 7 bases. CDR3 length equals 11 residues. Trimming at V came to 8 bases and at J to 4 bases, leaving 2 bases not matched to a gene. This CDR3 is CASGDSYEQYF. As DNA, the CDR3 is TGTGCCAGCGGGGACAGTTACGAGCAGTACTTC.

The gene calls are TRBV5-1 and TRBJ1-2; 7 nucleotides agree with TRBD1. This CDR3 has 16 amino acids. CDR1 SGHRS and CDR2 YFSETQ come from the germline V gene. V shed 0 bases, J shed 5 bases, and the junction held 10 bases outside the gene matches. As DNA, the CDR3 is TGCGCCAGCAGCTTGGATTACAGGGGAGTTGGTTATGGCTACACCTTC. Amino acids: CASSLDYRGVGYGYTF.

The chain has TRBV11-3 and TRBJ2-5; TRBD1 aligns across 9 bases. With 1 base clipped from V and 8 bases from J, the junction kept 5 bases outside the gene matches. Per germline, CDR1 SGHNT and CDR2 YENEEA. The CDR3 is 14 amino acids. As DNA, the CDR3 is TGTGCCAGCAGCTTAGCGGGACAGGGTGAAACCCAGTACTTC. Protein: CASSLAGQGETQYF.

This clone was counted a few times. V gene TRBV29-1 combines with J gene TRBJ1-5, with D uncertain. Trimming shortened V by 6 bases and J by 3 bases, and 18 bases separated the two germline ends. The V gene's germline CDR1 is SQVTM and CDR2 ANQGSEA. The CDR3 is 15 amino acids. This chain's CDR3 is CSVKTPGVDNQPQHF. The CDR3 coding sequence is TGCAGCGTGAAAACCCCCGGGGTTGACAATCAGCCCCAGCATTTT.

This rearrangement joins TRBV15 to TRBJ2-7; 8 nucleotides match TRBD1. Germline V CDR1 and CDR2: LNHNV, YYDKDF (reference sequence). V dropped 5 bases and J dropped 6; count of bases not matched to a gene: 15. This CDR3 spans 16 amino acids. The CDR3 is CATSPRRDRRFIEQYF. CDR3 DNA: TGTGCCACCAGCCCCAGGAGGGACAGGAGGTTCATCGAGCAGTACTTC.

The rearrangement links TRBV2 to TRBJ2-7; 9 bases map to TRBD1. J lost 3 bases, V lost 11 bases, and 8 bases had no gene match. Germline CDR1 reads SNHLY; CDR2 reads FYNNEI. CDR3 length: 13 residues. In DNA, the CDR3 is TGTGCCGGACACCGGGACAGGGTCTACGAGCAGTACTTC. Translation: CAGHRDRVYEQYF.

The chain joins TRBV29-1 to TRBJ1-5, with 7 bases lining up with TRBD1. The CDR3 has 14 amino acids. V was pared by 6 bases and J by 1 base, with 6 bases of the junction left unmatched. Per germline, CDR1 SQVTM and CDR2 ANQGSEA. The CDR3 bases are TGCAGCGTATCCATACAGGGGAGCAATCAGCCCCAGCATTTT. As protein: CSVSIQGSNQPQHF.

The chain has TRBV5-8 and TRBJ1-4; the D gene is possibly TRBD1 (6 bases). Trimming shortened V by 4 bases and J by 0 bases, and 13 bases separated the two germline ends. The length of the CDR3 is 16 residues. Per germline, CDR1 SGHTS and CDR2 YDEGEE. DNA of the CDR3: TGTGCCAGCAGCGCAACAGGGACCGCAACTAATGAAAAACTGTTTTTT. Protein sequence: CASSATGTATNEKLFF.

The chain employs TRBV7-8 and TRBJ1-4; no firm D call. Germline CDR1 and CDR2: SGHVS and FQNEAQ. The CDR3 is 14 residues long. The V gene lost 4 bases and the J gene lost 8 bases, with 14 bases spanning the gap. CDR3 nucleotides: TGTGCCAGCAGCTCTAGGGAGGCGTGGGAAAAACTGTTTTTT. It yields the protein CASSSREAWEKLFF.

This chain connects TRBV19 to TRBJ2-1; 12 nucleotides agree with TRBD2. Trimming cost V 5 bases and J 2 bases; bases outside gene matches: 1. The CDR3 consists of 15 residues. In germline, CDR1 is LNHDA, CDR2 SQIVND (reference sequence). The CDR3 protein is CASSPSGRAYNEQFF. CDR3 in DNA: TGTGCCAGTAGTCCTAGCGGGAGGGCCTACAATGAGCAGTTCTTC.

The chain combines TRBV12-3 or TRBV12-4 with TRBJ1-1, with D possibly matching TRBD1 (6 bases). The CDR3 loop spans 12 amino acids. Trimming removed 4 bases at V and 3 bases at J, with 6 bases between. The CDR3 loop reads CASSYRDTEAFF. In DNA form, the CDR3 reads TGTGCCAGCAGTTACAGGGACACTGAAGCTTTCTTT.

This clone occurred once. The chain carries TRBV19 and TRBJ1-5; no firm D call. Looked up from germline, CDR1 is LNHDA and CDR2 is SQIVND (reference sequence). Trimming took 4 bases from V and 3 from J, leaving 7 bases between them. CDR3 size: 13 residues. The CDR3 reads CASSKQYNQPQHF. Here the CDR3 DNA reads TGTGCCAGTAGTAAACAGTACAATCAGCCCCAGCATTTT.

This chain connects TRBV19 to TRBJ2-2; 7 bases are shared with TRBD1. Germline CDR1 reads LNHDA; CDR2 reads SQIVND (reference sequence). Trimming took 6 bases from V and 6 from J; bases not matched to a gene: 16. The CDR3 consists of 17 residues. This CDR3 is CASRPTSRGRRAGELFF. As DNA, the CDR3 is TGTGCCAGTAGGCCCACCAGTAGGGGGCGCCGGGCCGGGGAGCTGTTTTTT.

CDR3 DNA sequence: TGTGCCAGCAGCGCCGGACTAGGGATCGAGACCCAGTACTTC. This codes for CASSAGLGIETQYF. V is TRBV9 and J is TRBJ2-5, with 7 bases matching TRBD2. The germline V gene has CDR1 SGDLS and CDR2 YYNGEE. V shed 3 bases, J shed 5 bases, and the junction held 7 bases outside the gene matches. The CDR3 contains 14 residues.

This chain uses TRBV7-9 with TRBJ1-1, with TRBD1 identical over 9 bases. Germline-derived CDR1 and CDR2 are SEHNR and FQNEAQ (reference sequence). The CDR3 has 16 amino acids. The trim removed 6 bases at V and 3 bases at J, leaving 11 bases unmatched. CDR3 sequence: CASSSGQGLKDTEAFF. The CDR3 DNA reads TGTGCCAGCAGTTCGGGACAGGGACTAAAGGACACTGAAGCTTTCTTT.

The genes are TRBV5-1 and TRBJ2-7, with a tentative D call TRBD1 (5 bases). The CDR3 runs to 16 residues. The V end lost 2 bases, the J end lost 0 bases, and 15 bases lay between the germline ends. Germline CDR1 and CDR2: SGHRS and YFSETQ. The CDR3, as DNA: TGCGCCAGCAGCTTTCTGGGCGGCCAGGGCTCCTACGAGCAGTACGTC. This codes for CASSFLGGQGSYEQYV.

The V gene is TRBV10-2, the J gene TRBJ1-1, with D perhaps TRBD1 (5 bases). CDR1 and CDR2 (germline): WSHSY, SAAADI. The CDR3 spans 12 residues. Trimming removed 6 bases from V and 0 bases from J, with 5 bases in between. The CDR3 DNA sequence: TGCGCCAGCAGGACAGTGAACACTGAAGCTTTCTTT. Amino acid sequence: CASRTVNTEAFF.

The V call is TRBV12-3 or TRBV12-4, the J call TRBJ2-1, with D unresolved. This CDR3 comprises 13 residues. Trimming removed 5 bases at V and 0 bases at J, with 5 bases between. The CDR3 coding sequence is TGTGCCAGCAGTCATTCCTCCTACAATGAGCAGTTCTTC. Protein sequence: CASSHSSYNEQFF.

This sequence joins TRBV5-1 and TRBJ2-5; 7 positions match TRBD2. The length of the CDR3 is 15 residues. The germline V gene encodes CDR1 SGHRS and CDR2 YFSETQ. With 4 bases clipped from V and 2 bases from J, the junction kept 8 bases outside the gene matches. The chain's CDR3 is CASSPTSLWQETQYF. The CDR3 coding sequence is TGCGCCAGCAGCCCGACTAGCTTATGGCAAGAGACCCAGTACTTC.